The 12 T cell receptor beta chains reported below all come from one sample, sequenced in a study of shared clonotypes between healthy human individuals (dated by TCRdb to 2018 to 2020). Library creation used the immunoSEQ multiplex PCR assay. TCRdb carries this immuneACCESS record with in-frame sequences only. Its versions omit some clonotypes, under half of them owing to an unresolved V gene in the studies checked, with the rest unexplained. The sample contains roughly 1,500,000 clones, 95% to 99% of them found a single time. Of the sample, 0.4% to 0.55% falls within the top ten clones. Sequenced sample: naive CD4+ T cells sorted from blood. The sample's cell subset or site label, decoded: CD45RA+ positively selected. These receptors were obtained from a man aged 30 to 39 in good health.

Only one count was recorded for this clone. The chain carries TRBV11-3 and TRBJ2-7; D not certain. V lost 0 bases to trimming and J lost 6 bases, with 12 bases between them. Germline CDR1 and CDR2: SGHNT and YENEEA. The CDR3 sequence is 14 residues long. CDR3 in amino acids: CASSLDAVVTEQYF. CDR3 nucleotides: TGTGCCAGCAGCTTAGACGCGGTCGTGACCGAGCAGTACTTC.

In this sample, this clone turned up once. This chain uses TRBV2 with TRBJ1-5; D gene ambiguous. Germline lookup yields CDR1 SNHLY and CDR2 FYNNEI. The V gene lost 6 bases and the J gene lost 0 bases, with 15 bases spanning the gap. This CDR3 is 16 amino acids long. This chain's CDR3 is CASSGYNAGSNQPQHF. In nucleotides, the CDR3 is TGTGCCAGCAGCGGCTACAATGCCGGTAGCAATCAGCCCCAGCATTTT.

The chain employs TRBV10-3 and TRBJ1-5, with D tentatively TRBD1 (5 bases). The CDR3 is 18 residues long. Trimming removed 5 bases at V and 1 base at J, with 21 bases between. Germline values: CDR1 ENHRY, CDR2 SYGVKD. CDR3 DNA sequence: TGTGCCATCAGTCAAGGGCAGGGTCAAAGTGTGAGCAATCAGCCCCAGCATTTT. Its translation: CAISQGQGQSVSNQPQHF.

A word on this clone: Other DNA sequences of this sample code for an identical CDR3. The J gene is TRBJ2-7, the V gene TRBV20-1, with D unresolved. The CDR3 is 11 amino acids. V lost 6 bases to trimming and J lost 0 bases, with 6 bases between them. Germline loops: CDR1 DFQATT, CDR2 SNEGSKA (reference sequence). CDR3 coding DNA: TGCAGTGCCGGCACCTCCTACGAGCAGTACTTC. This translates into CSAGTSYEQYF.

Comment on this clone: Its ends do not fully match the called genes, so a read error is possible. The gene calls are TRBV5-4 and TRBJ1-1; a weak D match, TRBD1 (5 bases). This CDR3 region has 16 residues. Per germline, CDR1 SGHNT and CDR2 YYREEE (reference sequence). The CDR3 loop is CASSLVGGSLNTEAFF. For the CDR3, the DNA is TGTGCCAGCAGCTTGGTTGGGGGGAGTCTGAATACTGAAGCTTTCTTT. The entire variable domain, with the rest obtained from reference TRBV5-4 and TRBJ1-1, is as follows: ETGVTQSPTHLIKTRGQQVTLRCSSQSGHNTVSWYQQALGQGPQFIFQYYREEENGRGNFPPRFSGLQFPNYSSELNVNALELDDSALYLCASSLVGGSLNTEAFFGQGTRLTVV.

The rearrangement links TRBV5-1 to TRBJ2-4; D possibly uses TRBD1 or TRBD2 (5 bases each). The CDR3 has 12 residues. Germline CDR1 reads SGHRS; CDR2 reads YFSETQ. Trimming left V 3 bases short and J 8 bases short, with 9 bases between. In DNA form, the CDR3 reads TGCGCCAGCAGCTCGGGGACCGACATTCAGTACTTC. Protein product: CASSSGTDIQYF. Full variable domain (rest looked up from reference TRBV5-1 and TRBJ2-4): KAGVTQTPRYLIKTRGQQVTLSCSPISGHRSVSWYQQTPGQGLQFLFEYFSETQRNKGNFPGRFSGRQFSNSRSEMNVSTLELGDSALYLCASSSGTDIQYFGAGTRLSVL.

V and J are TRBV20-1 and TRBJ1-2; the match to TRBD1 covers 9 bases. CDR3 length equals 11 residues. From germline, CDR1 is DFQATT and CDR2 SNEGSKA (reference sequence). V lost 6 bases and J lost 6; bases outside the gene matches: 2. Here the CDR3 reads CSARTGDGYTF. The CDR3 DNA reads as TGCAGTGCGCGGACAGGGGATGGCTACACCTTC.

The chain is built from TRBV5-4 and TRBJ2-7; 9 bases fit TRBD2. Germline V gives CDR1 SGHNT, CDR2 YYREEE (reference sequence). Trimming cost V 3 bases and J 3 bases; bases outside gene matches: 10. The CDR3 spans 16 residues. The DNA of the CDR3 is TGTGCCAGCAGCTCCCAGGCATCTAGCGGGGACTACGAGCAGTACTTC. Amino acid sequence: CASSSQASSGDYEQYF.

The chain has TRBV10-1 and TRBJ2-3; D is possibly TRBD2 (6 bases). The V gene's germline CDR1 is WNHNN and CDR2 SYGVQD (reference sequence). V was pared by 2 bases and J by 8 bases, with 14 bases between. The CDR3 spans 14 residues. The CDR3: CASSENLGGATQYF. The CDR3 DNA is TGCGCCAGCAGTGAGAATTTGGGGGGAGCTACGCAGTATTTT.

The rearrangement links TRBV19 to TRBJ2-7; 12 nucleotides match TRBD2. Per the germline V gene, CDR1 is LNHDA and CDR2 is SQIVND (reference sequence). J gave up 6 bases and V 10 bases, and 7 bases lay outside the gene matches. The CDR3 loop spans 13 amino acids. The CDR3, as DNA: TGTGCCACCAGACTAGCGGGAGCTATCGAGCAGTACTTC. Amino acid sequence: CATRLAGAIEQYF.

The genes are TRBV4-2 and TRBJ2-7; possible D gene TRBD2, 6 bases. Germline V CDR1 and CDR2: LGHNA, YNFKEQ. The V gene lost 0 bases and the J gene lost 4 bases, with 13 bases spanning the gap. This CDR3 is built from 15 residues. The CDR3 nucleotides read TGTGCCAGCAGCCAAGATCTTGCCGGGAGATACGAGCAGTACTTC. Translation gives CASSQDLAGRYEQYF.

The gene calls are TRBV6-5 and TRBJ2-7; TRBD1 agrees at 9 bases. The CDR3 sequence is 15 residues long. V shed 5 bases, J shed 3 bases, and the junction held 8 bases outside the gene matches. Germline loops: CDR1 MNHEY, CDR2 SVGAGI. This CDR3 is CASSTQGARGYEQYF. The CDR3, as DNA: TGTGCCAGCAGTACACAGGGGGCGCGTGGCTACGAGCAGTACTTC.